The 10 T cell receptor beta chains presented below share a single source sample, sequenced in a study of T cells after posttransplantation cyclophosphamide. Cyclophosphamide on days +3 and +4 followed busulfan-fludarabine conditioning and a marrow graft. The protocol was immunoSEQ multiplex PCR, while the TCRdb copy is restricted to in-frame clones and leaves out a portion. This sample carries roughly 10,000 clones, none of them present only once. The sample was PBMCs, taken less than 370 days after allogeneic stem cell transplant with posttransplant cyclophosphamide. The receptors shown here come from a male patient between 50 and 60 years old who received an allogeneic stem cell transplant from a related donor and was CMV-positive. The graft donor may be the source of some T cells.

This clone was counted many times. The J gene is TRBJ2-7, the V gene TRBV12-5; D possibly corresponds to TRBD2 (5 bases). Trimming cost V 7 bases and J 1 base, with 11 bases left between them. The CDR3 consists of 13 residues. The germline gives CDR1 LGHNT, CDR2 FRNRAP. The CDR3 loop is CASATEESYEQYF. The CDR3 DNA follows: TGTGCTAGTGCCACGGAGGAGTCCTACGAGCAGTACTTC.

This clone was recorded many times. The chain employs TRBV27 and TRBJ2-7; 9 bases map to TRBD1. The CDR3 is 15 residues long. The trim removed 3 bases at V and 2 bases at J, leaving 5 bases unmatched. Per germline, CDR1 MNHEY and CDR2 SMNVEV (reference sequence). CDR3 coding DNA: TGTGCCAGCAGTTTGGGGACAGGGATTGCCTACGAGCAGTACTTC. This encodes CASSLGTGIAYEQYF.

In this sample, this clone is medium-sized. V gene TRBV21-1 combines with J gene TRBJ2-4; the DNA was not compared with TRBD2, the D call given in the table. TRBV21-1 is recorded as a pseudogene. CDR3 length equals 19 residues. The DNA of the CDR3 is TGTGCCAGCAGCAAAGAGGGGAGGTGGCAGAGGATAGCCAAAAACATTCAGTACTTC. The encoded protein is CASSKEGRWQRIAKNIQYF.

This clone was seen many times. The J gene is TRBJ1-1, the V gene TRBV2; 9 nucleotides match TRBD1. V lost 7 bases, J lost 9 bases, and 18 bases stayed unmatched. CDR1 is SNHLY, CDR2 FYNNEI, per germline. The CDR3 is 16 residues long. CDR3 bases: TGTGCCAGCAACCCTTCTTGGGGGACAGGGCCTGTACAAGCTTTCTTT. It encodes CASNPSWGTGPVQAFF.

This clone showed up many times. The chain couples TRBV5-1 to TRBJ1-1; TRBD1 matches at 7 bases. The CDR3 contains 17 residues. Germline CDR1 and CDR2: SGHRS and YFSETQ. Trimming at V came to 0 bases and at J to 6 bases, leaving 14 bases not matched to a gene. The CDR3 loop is CASSLGFYSSTGAEAFF. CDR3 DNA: TGCGCCAGCAGCTTGGGGTTTTATAGTTCCACAGGGGCTGAAGCTTTCTTT.

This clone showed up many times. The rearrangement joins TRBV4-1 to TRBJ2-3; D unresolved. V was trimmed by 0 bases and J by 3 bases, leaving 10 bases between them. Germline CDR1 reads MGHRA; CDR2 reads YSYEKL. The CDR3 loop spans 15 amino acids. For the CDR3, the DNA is TGCGCCAGCAGCCAAGATGAAACAGAAACAGATACGCAGTATTTT. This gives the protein CASSQDETETDTQYF.

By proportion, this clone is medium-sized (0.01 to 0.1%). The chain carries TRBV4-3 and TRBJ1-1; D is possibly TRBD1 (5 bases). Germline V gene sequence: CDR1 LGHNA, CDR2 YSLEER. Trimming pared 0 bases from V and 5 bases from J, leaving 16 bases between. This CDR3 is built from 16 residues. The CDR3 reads CASSQDRPGRNTEAFF. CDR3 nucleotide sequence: TGCGCCAGCAGCCAAGATAGGCCAGGGCGTAATACTGAAGCTTTCTTT.

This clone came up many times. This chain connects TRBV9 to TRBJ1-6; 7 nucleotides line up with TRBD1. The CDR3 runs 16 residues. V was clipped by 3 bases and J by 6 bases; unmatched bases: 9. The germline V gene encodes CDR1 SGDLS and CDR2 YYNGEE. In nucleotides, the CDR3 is TGTGCCAGCAGCGCCGAGGGGGGACAGAGTAATTCACCCCTCCACTTT. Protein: CASSAEGGQSNSPLHF.

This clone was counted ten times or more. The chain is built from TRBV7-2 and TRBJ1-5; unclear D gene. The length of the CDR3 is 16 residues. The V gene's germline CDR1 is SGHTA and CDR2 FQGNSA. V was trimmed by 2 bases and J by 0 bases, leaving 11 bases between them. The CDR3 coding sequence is TGTGCCAGCAGCTTACGTGGCCCTTATAGCAATCAGCCCCAGCATTTT. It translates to CASSLRGPYSNQPQHF.

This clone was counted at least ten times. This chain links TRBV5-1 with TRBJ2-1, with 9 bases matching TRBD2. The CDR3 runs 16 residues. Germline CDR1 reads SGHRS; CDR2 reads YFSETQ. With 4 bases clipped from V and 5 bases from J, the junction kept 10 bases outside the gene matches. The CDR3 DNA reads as TGCGCCAGCAGCCACTGGGGGGTAGCGGGGGACAATGAGCAGTTCTTC. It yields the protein CASSHWGVAGDNEQFF.